These T cell receptor beta chains were read from a single sample in a study of blood T cell repertoires in COVID-19. TCRdb keeps only in-frame clones here, not all; method: immunoSEQ multiplex PCR. Of 250,000 to 350,000 clones in the sample, roughly 90% were seen once. The specimen was peripheral blood. These receptors originate from a woman in her 70s with COVID-19, enrolled during active disease. Each CDR3 is given with its conserved first and last residue. Fields, in order: J gene, V gene, clone size, D gene, CDR3 DNA, CDR3 protein. A D gene is named only where the DNA matches it firmly. The size field is filled for only some rows; it gives once, few, many or a size class.

j_gene: TRBJ2-7
v_gene: TRBV6-2/TRBV6-3
abundance: -
d_gene: -
CDR3nt: TGTGCCAGCAGCCAACCGTTTATGCAGGGCTACGAGCAGTACTTC
CDR3aa: CASSQPFMQGYEQYF

j_gene: TRBJ2-1
v_gene: TRBV19
abundance: -
d_gene: TRBD2
CDR3nt: TGTGCCAGTAGTATACCTCAAGCGGGGAGGGGTGAGCAGTTCTTC
CDR3aa: CASSIPQAGRGEQFF

j_gene: TRBJ2-5
v_gene: TRBV28
abundance: -
d_gene: -
CDR3nt: TGTGCCAGCAGTTTAGATGGACTTCCGCAAGAGACCCAGTACTTC
CDR3aa: CASSLDGLPQETQYF

j_gene: TRBJ2-2
v_gene: TRBV7-2
abundance: -
d_gene: -
CDR3nt: TGTGCCAGCAGCTTAGCGCGGGCCGTTACCGGGGAGCTGTTTTTT
CDR3aa: CASSLARAVTGELFF

j_gene: TRBJ1-1
v_gene: TRBV4-3
abundance: once
d_gene: TRBD1
CDR3nt: TGCGCCAGCAGCCAAGAGGGACAGTCAATTGGGGCTTTCTTT
CDR3aa: CASSQEGQSIGAFF

j_gene: TRBJ2-2
v_gene: TRBV12-5
abundance: few
d_gene: -
CDR3nt: TGTGCTAGTGGGCCCCGGGAGCCGGGAACCGGGGAGCTGTTTTTT
CDR3aa: CASGPREPGTGELFF

j_gene: TRBJ2-7
v_gene: TRBV27
abundance: few
d_gene: TRBD1
CDR3nt: TGTGCCAGCAGTTTAATGGGGCGACAGGGCTACGAGCAGTACTTC
CDR3aa: CASSLMGRQGYEQYF

j_gene: TRBJ1-4
v_gene: TRBV7-9
abundance: -
d_gene: TRBD1
CDR3nt: TGTGCCAGCAGCTTTACGGGACAGGCGGAGGGAAAACTGTTTTTT
CDR3aa: CASSFTGQAEGKLFF

j_gene: TRBJ2-3
v_gene: TRBV24-1
abundance: -
d_gene: TRBD1
CDR3nt: TGTGCCACCAGTGAGTCGCAGGGGGCTTGGGGCACAGATACGCAGTATTTT
CDR3aa: CATSESQGAWGTDTQYF

j_gene: TRBJ1-3
v_gene: TRBV12-3/TRBV12-4
abundance: -
d_gene: -
CDR3nt: TGTGCCAGCAGTCAGCTTTGGAGGGACACCATATATTTT
CDR3aa: CASSQLWRDTIYF

j_gene: TRBJ1-4
v_gene: TRBV5-4
abundance: few
d_gene: -
CDR3nt: TGTGCCAGCAGCCTTCCCGGGCACAGGACTAATGAAAAACTGTTTTTT
CDR3aa: CASSLPGHRTNEKLFF

j_gene: TRBJ1-5
v_gene: TRBV30
abundance: -
d_gene: TRBD1
CDR3nt: TGTGCCTGTACCGGGACAGGGGGCGGGCAGCCCCAGCATTTT
CDR3aa: CACTGTGGGQPQHF

j_gene: TRBJ2-7
v_gene: TRBV12-3/TRBV12-4
abundance: -
d_gene: TRBD1
CDR3nt: TGTGCCAGCAGTACAGGGGGCCACGAGCAGTACTTC
CDR3aa: CASSTGGHEQYF